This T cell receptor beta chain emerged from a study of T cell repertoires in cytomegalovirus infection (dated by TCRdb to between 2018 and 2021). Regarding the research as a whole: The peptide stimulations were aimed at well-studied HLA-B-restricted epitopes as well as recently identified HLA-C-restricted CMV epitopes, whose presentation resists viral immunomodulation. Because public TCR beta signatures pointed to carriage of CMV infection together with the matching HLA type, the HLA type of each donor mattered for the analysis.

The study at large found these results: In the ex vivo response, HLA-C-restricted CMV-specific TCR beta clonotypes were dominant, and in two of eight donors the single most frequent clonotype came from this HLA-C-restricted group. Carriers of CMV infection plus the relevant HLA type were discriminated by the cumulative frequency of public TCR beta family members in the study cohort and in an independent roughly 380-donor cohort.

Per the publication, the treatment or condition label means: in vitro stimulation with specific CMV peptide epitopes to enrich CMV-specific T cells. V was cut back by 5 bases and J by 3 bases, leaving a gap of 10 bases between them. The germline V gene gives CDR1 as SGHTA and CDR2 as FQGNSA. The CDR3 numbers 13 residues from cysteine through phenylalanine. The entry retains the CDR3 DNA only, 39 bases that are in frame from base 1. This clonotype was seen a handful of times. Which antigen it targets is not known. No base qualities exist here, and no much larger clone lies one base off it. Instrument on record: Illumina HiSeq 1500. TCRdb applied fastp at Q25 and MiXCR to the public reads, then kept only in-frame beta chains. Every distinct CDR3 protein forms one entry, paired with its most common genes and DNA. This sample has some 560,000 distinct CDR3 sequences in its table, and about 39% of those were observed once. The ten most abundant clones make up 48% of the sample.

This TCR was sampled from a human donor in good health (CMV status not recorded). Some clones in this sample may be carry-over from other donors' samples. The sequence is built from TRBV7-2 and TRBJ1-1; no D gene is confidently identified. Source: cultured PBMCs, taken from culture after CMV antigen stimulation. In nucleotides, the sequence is TGTGCCAGCAGCGCCGCATATGACACTGAAGCTTTCTTT. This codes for CASSAAYDTEAFF.